Below, one TCR beta chain is given with its context. What it binds is unknown. PCR involved 60 Vbeta and 13 Jbeta primers. Only in-frame clones appear in the TCRdb table, and some are missing; sequencing was by immunoSEQ multiplex PCR. Among roughly 140,000 clones listed, around three quarters were seen once. This CDR3 is 15 amino acids long. V gave up 1 base and J gave up 5 bases; unmatched junction bases: 6. CDR1 is MNHNS and CDR2 is SASEGT in the germline V gene. This entry comes from a study of cytomegalovirus exposure and HLA in healthy donors. Study-level information: Falling in the Caucasian-associated ancestry cluster were less than 85% of 398 genotyped donors. Findings and limits, study-wide: Analyzed later, most CMV-associated TCR beta chains appeared HLA-restricted. As a later analysis showed, a missense DCLRE1C variant was linked to trimming of TCR beta V- and J-genes. Later work showed greater clonal expansion in HLA-associated TCR beta chains than in equally common others.

Sequenced input: PBMCs. This clonotype originated in a man aged 40-55 years in good health and CMV-seropositive. The chain has TRBV6-1 and TRBJ1-2, with 8 bases matching TRBD1. The CDR3 loop is CASSEGTGGSYGYTF. In DNA, the CDR3 is TGTGCCAGCAGTGAAGGTACAGGGGGGAGTTATGGCTACACCTTC.